A selection of T cell receptor beta chains follows, all from one sample in a study of blood T cell repertoires in COVID-19. The assay was immunoSEQ multiplex PCR, and TCRdb's table has in-frame clones only and misses some. The table includes about 220,000 clones, around 86% detected once. The sample was peripheral blood. The receptors originated from a human donor in a cohort sampled during active COVID-19. Both conserved end residues are part of each CDR3. Each record gives: D gene, J gene, V gene, clone size, CDR3 DNA, CDR3 protein. The D gene is left open where the match is weak. A row's size may be missing; if present it is once, few, many or a size class.

>TRBD1|TRBJ1-5|TRBV5-8|.
TGTGCCAGCAGCTTGGAGGGGGCCGTCGTTCAGCCCCAGCATTTT
CASSLEGAVVQPQHF
>.|TRBJ1-1|TRBV27|few
TGTGCCAGCAGTTCCGGGGGGACTGAAGCTTTCTTT
CASSSGGTEAFF
>TRBD1|TRBJ1-2|TRBV28|.
TGTGCCAGCAGTTTAAACCGGGACAGTAACTATGGCTACACCTTC
CASSLNRDSNYGYTF
>TRBD1|TRBJ1-1|TRBV16|.
TGTGCCAGCAGCCCGGGACAGATCGCTGAAGCTTTCTTT
CASSPGQIAEAFF
>.|TRBJ2-5|TRBV11-3|.
TGTGCCAGCAGCTTAGGGGGGGACCAAGAGACCCAGTACTTC
CASSLGGDQETQYF
>TRBD1|TRBJ2-1|TRBV5-1|.
TGCGCCAGCAGCTTGAGGAGGTCCCGGGACAGACGTATCAATGAGCAGTTCTTC
CASSLRRSRDRRINEQFF
>.|TRBJ2-3|TRBV6-4|.
TGTGCCAGCAGTCGGAGCGGGAGCACAGATACGCAGTATTTT
CASSRSGSTDTQYF
>.|TRBJ2-1|TRBV4-1|.
TGCGCCAGCAGCCAAGATCGCTTGGGGCAGGGCACCTACAATGAGCAGTTCTTC
CASSQDRLGQGTYNEQFF
>TRBD1|TRBJ1-2|TRBV18|.
TGTGCCAGCTCACCCGATATGACAGGGAGCGGCTACACCTTC
CASSPDMTGSGYTF
>.|TRBJ2-6|TRBV30|.
TGTGCCTGGGCCGACCTGGGGCCACCCTCTGGGGCCAACGTCCTGACTTTC
CAWADLGPPSGANVLTF
>.|TRBJ1-5|TRBV6-5|once
TGTGCCAGCAGTTATGGAGGGGTAGGAGGACAGCCCCAGCATTTT
CASSYGGVGGQPQHF
>TRBD1|TRBJ2-7|TRBV9|.
TGTGCCAGCAGCCCCCGACAGGGGTCCTCCTACGAGCAGTACTTC
CASSPRQGSSYEQYF
>.|TRBJ1-2|TRBV28|.
TGTGCCAGCGGGCAGGGACTCTATGGCTACACCTTC
CASGQGLYGYTF